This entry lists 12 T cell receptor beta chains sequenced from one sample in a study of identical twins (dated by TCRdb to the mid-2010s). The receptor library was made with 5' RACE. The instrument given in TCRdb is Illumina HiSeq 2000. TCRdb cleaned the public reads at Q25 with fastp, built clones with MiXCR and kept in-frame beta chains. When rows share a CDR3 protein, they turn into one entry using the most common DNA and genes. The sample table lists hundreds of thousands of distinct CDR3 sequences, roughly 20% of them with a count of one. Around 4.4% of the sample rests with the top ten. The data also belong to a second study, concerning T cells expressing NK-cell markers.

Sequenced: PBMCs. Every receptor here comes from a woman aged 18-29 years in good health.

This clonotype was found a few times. The CDR3 loop is CASSSDRSFYEQYF. Here the CDR3 DNA reads TGTGCCAGCAGCTCGGACAGGTCCTTCTACGAGCAGTACTTC. The J gene is TRBJ2-7, the V gene TRBV5-6, with TRBD1 matching over 7 bases. From germline, CDR1 is SGHDT and CDR2 YYEEEE. This CDR3 is 14 amino acids long. The J segment lost 3 bases and the V segment lost 3 bases, leaving 6 bases of the junction unmatched.

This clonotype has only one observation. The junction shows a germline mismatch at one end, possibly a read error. In DNA, the CDR3 is TGCTGTGCTTTAGGGCCCCAGGGCGCGAACACCGGGGAGCTGTTTTTT. Translation: CCALGPQGANTGELFF. The rearrangement uses TRBV20-1 and TRBJ2-2; TRBD1 might be the D (5 bases). Germline V CDR1 and CDR2: DFQATT, SNEGSKA (reference sequence). This CDR3 is 16 amino acids long.

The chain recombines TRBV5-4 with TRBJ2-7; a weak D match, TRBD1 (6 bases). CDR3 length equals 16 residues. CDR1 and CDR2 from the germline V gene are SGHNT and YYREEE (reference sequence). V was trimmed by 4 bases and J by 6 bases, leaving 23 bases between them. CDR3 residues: CASSDPAQGYNGEQYF. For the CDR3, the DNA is TGTGCCAGCAGCGATCCAGCCCAGGGGTACAACGGCGAGCAGTACTTC.

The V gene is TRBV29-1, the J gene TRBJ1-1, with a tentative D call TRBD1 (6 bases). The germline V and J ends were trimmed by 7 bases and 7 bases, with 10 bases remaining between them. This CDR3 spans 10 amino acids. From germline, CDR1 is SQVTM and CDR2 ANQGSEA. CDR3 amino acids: CSAWTDEAFF. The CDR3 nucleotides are TGCAGCGCATGGACAGATGAAGCTTTCTTT. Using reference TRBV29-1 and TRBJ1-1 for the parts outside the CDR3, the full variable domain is SAVISQKPSRDICQRGTSLTIQCQVDSQVTMMFWYRQQPGQSLTLIATANQGSEATYESGFVIDKFPISRPNLTFSTLTVSNMSPEDSSIYLCSAWTDEAFFGQGTRLTVV.

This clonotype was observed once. CDR3 sequence: CASSSSLGTEAFF. CDR3 nucleotide sequence: TGTGCCAGCAGTTCGTCCTTAGGGACTGAAGCTTTCTTT. The chain recombines TRBV7-9 with TRBJ1-1; D is unresolved. Germline CDR1 SEHNR, CDR2 FQNEAQ (reference sequence). Trimming stripped 6 bases from V and 5 bases from J, with 13 bases between. CDR3 size: 13 residues. Full variable domain (rest looked up from reference TRBV7-9 and TRBJ1-1): DTGVSQNPRHKITKRGQNVTFRCDPISEHNRLYWYRQTLGQGPEFLTYFQNEAQLEKSRLLSDRFSAERPKGSFSTLEIQRTEQGDSAMYLCASSSSLGTEAFFGQGTRLTVV.

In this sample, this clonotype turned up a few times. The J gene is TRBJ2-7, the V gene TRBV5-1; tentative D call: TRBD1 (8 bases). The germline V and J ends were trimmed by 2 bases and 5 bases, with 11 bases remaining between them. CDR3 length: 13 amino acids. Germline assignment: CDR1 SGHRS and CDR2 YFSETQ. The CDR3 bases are TGCGCCAGCAGCTTTACAGGGGGGGACGAGCAGTACTTC. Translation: CASSFTGGDEQYF.

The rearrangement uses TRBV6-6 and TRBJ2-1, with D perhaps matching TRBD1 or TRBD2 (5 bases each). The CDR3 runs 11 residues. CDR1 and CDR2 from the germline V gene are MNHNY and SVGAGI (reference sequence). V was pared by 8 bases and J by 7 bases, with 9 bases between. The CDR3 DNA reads TGTGCCAGCGGGGGAAGAAATGAGCAGTTCTTC. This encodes CASGGRNEQFF.

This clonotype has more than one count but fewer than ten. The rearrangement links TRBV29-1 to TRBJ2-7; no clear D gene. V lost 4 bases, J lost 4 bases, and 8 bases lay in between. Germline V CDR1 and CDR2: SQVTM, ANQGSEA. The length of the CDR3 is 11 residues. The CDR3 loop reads CSVVSTYEQYF. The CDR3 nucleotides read TGCAGCGTTGTCTCCACTTACGAGCAGTACTTC.

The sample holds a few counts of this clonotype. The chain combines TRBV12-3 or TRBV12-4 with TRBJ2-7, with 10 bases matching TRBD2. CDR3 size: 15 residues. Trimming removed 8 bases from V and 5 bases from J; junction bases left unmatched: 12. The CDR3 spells CASGPRASGSHEQYF. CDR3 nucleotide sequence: TGTGCCAGCGGCCCGAGGGCTAGCGGGAGCCACGAGCAGTACTTC.

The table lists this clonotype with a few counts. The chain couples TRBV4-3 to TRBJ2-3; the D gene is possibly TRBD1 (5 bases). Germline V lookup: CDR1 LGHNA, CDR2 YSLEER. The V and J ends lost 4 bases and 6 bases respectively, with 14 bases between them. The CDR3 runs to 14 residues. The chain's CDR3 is CASSLGQGMDTQYF. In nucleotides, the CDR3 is TGCGCCAGCAGCCTAGGACAAGGCATGGATACGCAGTATTTT.

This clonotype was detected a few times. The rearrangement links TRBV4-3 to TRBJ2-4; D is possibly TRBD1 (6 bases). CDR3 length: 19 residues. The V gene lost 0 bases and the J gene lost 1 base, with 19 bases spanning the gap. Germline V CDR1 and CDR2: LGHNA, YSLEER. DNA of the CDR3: TGCGCCAGCAGCCAAGATCCCGCAAACAGGGATGCGGCCAAAAACATTCAGTACTTC. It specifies CASSQDPANRDAAKNIQYF.

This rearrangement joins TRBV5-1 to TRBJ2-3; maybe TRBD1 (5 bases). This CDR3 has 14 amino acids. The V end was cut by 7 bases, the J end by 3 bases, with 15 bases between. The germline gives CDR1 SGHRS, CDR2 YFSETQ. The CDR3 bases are TGCGCCAGCTCCAGGGTCGAGGAAACAGATACGCAGTATTTT. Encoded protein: CASSRVEETDTQYF.